This TCR beta chain stems from a study of CD8 T cells in ankylosing spondylitis. This clonotype was recorded at least ten times. The antigen is not known. Study-wide points: The authors found the disease-linked clones to be CD8+ and relatively rare in peripheral blood. Seemingly characteristic of ankylosing spondylitis blood was a TCR beta motif consisting of under ten highly homologous variants.

5'-RACE, quantitative and with molecular barcodes, yielded the TCR beta libraries. Using its own MiXCR run on the 5' RACE reads, TCRdb lists one record per CDR3 protein. Here the sample spans about 800,000 distinct CDR3 sequences, about 10% being singletons. The sequenced material came from blood, either unsorted or a sorted T cell fraction (not recorded which). This clonotype was sampled from a male donor with ankylosing spondylitis.

This CDR3 is CSAQIYPDRAVGTEAFF. CDR3 coding DNA: TGCAGCGCCCAAATTTACCCGGACAGGGCGGTGGGCACTGAAGCTTTCTTT. This rearrangement joins TRBV29-1 to TRBJ1-1; TRBD1 matches 8 bases. This CDR3 is built from 17 residues. Unmatched junction bases numbered 20, after V lost 7 bases and J lost 4 bases. Per the germline V gene, CDR1 is SQVTM and CDR2 is ANQGSEA.